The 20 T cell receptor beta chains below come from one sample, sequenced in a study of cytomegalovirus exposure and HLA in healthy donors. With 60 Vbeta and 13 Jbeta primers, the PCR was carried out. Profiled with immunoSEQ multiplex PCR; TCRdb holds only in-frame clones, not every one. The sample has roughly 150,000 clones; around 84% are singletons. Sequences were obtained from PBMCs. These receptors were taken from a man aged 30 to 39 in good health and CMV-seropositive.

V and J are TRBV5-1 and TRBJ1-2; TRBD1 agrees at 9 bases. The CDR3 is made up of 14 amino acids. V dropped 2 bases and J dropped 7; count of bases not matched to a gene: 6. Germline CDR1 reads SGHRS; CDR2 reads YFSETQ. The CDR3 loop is CASSFGDRVPGYTF. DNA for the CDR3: TGCGCCAGCAGCTTCGGGGACAGGGTACCTGGCTACACCTTC.

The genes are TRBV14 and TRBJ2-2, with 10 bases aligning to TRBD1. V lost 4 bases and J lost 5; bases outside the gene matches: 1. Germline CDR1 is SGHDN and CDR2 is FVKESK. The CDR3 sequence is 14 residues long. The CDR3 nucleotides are TGTGCCAGCAGCCGGACAGGGGGGACCGGGGAGCTGTTTTTT. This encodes CASSRTGGTGELFF. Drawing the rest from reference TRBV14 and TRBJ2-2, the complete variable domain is EAGVTQFPSHSVIEKGQTVTLRCDPISGHDNLYWYRRVMGKEIKFLLHFVKESKQDESGMPNNRFLAERTGGTYSTLKVQPAELEDSGVYFCASSRTGGTGELFFGEGSRLTVL.

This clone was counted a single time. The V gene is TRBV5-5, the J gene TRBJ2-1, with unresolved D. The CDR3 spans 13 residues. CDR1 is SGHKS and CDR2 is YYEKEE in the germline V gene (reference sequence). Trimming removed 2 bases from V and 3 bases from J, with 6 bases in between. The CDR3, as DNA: TGTGCCAGCAGCTTAGTAGACTACAATGAGCAGTTCTTC. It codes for CASSLVDYNEQFF.

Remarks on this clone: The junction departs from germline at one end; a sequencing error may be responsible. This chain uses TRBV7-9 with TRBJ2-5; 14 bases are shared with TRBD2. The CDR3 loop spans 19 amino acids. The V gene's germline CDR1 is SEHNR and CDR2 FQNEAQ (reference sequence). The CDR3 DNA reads TGTTCCAGCAGCCCAATTGACGGGACTAGCGGGAGATTCTGGGAGACCCAGTACTTC. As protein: CSSSPIDGTSGRFWETQYF.

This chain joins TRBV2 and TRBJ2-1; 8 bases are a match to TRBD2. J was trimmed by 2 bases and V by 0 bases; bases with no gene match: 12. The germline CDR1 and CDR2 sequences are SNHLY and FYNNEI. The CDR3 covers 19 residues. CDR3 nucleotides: TGTGCCAGCAGTGAAGCGCGGGGGGCGCGGTTTAGACCCTACAATGAGCAGTTCTTC. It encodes CASSEARGARFRPYNEQFF.

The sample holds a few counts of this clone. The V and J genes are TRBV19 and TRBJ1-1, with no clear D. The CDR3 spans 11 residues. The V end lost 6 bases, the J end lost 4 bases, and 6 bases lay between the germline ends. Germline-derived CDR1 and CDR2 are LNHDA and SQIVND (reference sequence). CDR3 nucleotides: TGTGCCAGTAGCTTCGGCACTGAAGCTTTCTTT. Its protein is CASSFGTEAFF.

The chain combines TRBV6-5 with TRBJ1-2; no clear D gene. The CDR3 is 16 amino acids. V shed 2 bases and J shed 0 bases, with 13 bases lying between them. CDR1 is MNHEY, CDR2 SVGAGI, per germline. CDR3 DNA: TGTGCCAGCAGTTACGACGGACTCCGCACTAACTATGGCTACACCTTC. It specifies CASSYDGLRTNYGYTF.

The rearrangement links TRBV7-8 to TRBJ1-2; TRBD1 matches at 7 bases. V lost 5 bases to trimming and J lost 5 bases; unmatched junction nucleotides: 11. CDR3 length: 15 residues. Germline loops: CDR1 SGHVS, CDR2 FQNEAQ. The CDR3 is CASSPKGAVGYGYTF. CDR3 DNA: TGTGCCAGCAGCCCCAAGGGGGCAGTAGGTTATGGCTACACCTTC.

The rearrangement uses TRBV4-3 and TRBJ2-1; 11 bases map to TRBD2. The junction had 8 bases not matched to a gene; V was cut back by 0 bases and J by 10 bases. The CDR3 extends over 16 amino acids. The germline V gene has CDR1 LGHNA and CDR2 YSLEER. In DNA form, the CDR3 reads TGCGCCAGCAGCCAAGATAACCGACTAGCGGGGCTAGAGCAGTTCTTC. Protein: CASSQDNRLAGLEQFF.

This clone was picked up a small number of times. The CDR3 loop is CASSLAGSYEQYF. The CDR3 coding sequence is TGTGCCAGCAGCCTAGCGGGCTCCTACGAGCAGTACTTC. V usage is TRBV5-4 and J usage is TRBJ2-7, with TRBD2 matching over 8 bases. V was pared by 4 bases and J by 0 bases, with 0 bases of the junction left unmatched. The length of the CDR3 is 13 residues. CDR1 is SGHNT, CDR2 YYREEE, per germline (reference sequence).

The CDR3 DNA reads TGTGCCAGCAGCTTAGACTTAGCGGGAGTCTACGAGCAGTACGTC. This gives the protein CASSLDLAGVYEQYV. V usage is TRBV11-2 and J usage is TRBJ2-7, with TRBD2 identical over 9 bases. CDR3 length equals 15 residues. Germline assignment: CDR1 SGHAT and CDR2 FQNNGV. The V gene end was trimmed by 0 bases and the J gene end by 3 bases; junction bases not matched to a gene: 3.

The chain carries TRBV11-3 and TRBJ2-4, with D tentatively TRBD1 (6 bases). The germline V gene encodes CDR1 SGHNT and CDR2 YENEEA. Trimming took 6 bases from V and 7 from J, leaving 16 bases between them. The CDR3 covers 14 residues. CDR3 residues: CASSKSRGANIQYF. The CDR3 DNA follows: TGTGCCAGCAGTAAATCCAGGGGCGCGAACATTCAGTACTTC.

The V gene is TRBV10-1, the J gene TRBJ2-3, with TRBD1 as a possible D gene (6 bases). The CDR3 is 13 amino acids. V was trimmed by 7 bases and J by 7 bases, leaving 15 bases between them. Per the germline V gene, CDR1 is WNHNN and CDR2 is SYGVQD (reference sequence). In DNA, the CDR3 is TGCGCCAGCAACAACAGGGTCGGGTATACGCAGTATTTT. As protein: CASNNRVGYTQYF.

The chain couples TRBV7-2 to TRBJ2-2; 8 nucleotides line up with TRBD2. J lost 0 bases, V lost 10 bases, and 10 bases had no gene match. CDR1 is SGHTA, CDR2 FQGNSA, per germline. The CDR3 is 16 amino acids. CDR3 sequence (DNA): TGTGCCACCGGAACGAGGACTAGCACGAACACCGGGGAGCTGTTTTTT. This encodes CATGTRTSTNTGELFF.

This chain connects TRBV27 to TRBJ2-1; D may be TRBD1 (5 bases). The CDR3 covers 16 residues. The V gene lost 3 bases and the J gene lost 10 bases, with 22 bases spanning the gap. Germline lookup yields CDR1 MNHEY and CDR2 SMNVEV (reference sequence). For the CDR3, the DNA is TGTGCCAGCAGTTTGGGTATCAGGCAGGGAATGATAGAGCAGTTCTTC. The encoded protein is CASSLGIRQGMIEQFF.

As DNA, the CDR3 is TGTGCCAGCAGCTCACAGGGGGGAGTGGAGACCCAGTACTTC. Residues: CASSSQGGVETQYF. J is TRBJ2-5 and V is TRBV5-4; TRBD1 aligns across 8 bases. Germline V gives CDR1 SGHNT, CDR2 YYREEE (reference sequence). CDR3 size: 14 residues. With 3 bases clipped from V and 5 bases from J, the junction kept 6 bases outside the gene matches.

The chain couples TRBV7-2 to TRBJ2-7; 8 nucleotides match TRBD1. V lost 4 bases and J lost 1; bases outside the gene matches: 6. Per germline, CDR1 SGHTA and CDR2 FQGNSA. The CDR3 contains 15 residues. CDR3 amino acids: CASSSQGVMSYEQYF. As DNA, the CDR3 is TGTGCCAGCAGCTCACAGGGGGTAATGTCCTACGAGCAGTACTTC.

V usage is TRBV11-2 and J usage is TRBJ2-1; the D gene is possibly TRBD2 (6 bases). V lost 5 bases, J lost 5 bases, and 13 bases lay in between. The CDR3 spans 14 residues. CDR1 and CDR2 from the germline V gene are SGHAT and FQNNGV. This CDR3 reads CASSLSGGDNEQFF. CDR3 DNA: TGTGCCAGCAGCCTTTCAGGCGGGGACAATGAGCAGTTCTTC.

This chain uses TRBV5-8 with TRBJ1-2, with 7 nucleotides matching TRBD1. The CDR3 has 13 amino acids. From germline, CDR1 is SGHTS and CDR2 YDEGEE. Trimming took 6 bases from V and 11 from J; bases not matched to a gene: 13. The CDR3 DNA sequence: TGTGCCAGCACCACGAGAACGGGACAGCTTTACACCTTC. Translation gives CASTTRTGQLYTF.

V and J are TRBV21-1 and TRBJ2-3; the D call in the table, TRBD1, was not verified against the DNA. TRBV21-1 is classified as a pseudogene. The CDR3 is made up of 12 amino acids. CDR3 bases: TGTGCCAGCAGCAGGACAGCAGATACGCAGTATTTT. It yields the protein CASSRTADTQYF.